Each of the 11 T cell receptor beta chains below was sequenced from the same sample in a study of OX40 agonist ivuxolimab in advanced cancers. Assay used: immunoSEQ multiplex PCR; TCRdb lists only in-frame clones, some missing. The sample records 9,500 to 15,000 clones, around 80% being singletons. The sample was CD4+ or CD8+ T cells sorted from blood, taken in a trial of the OX40 agonist ivuxolimab. These receptors all come from an adult with an advanced solid tumor such as melanoma, head and neck, liver or kidney cancer.

The chain employs TRBV30 and TRBJ2-7, with D unclear. Germline CDR1 GTSNPN, CDR2 SVGIG (reference sequence). The CDR3 is 12 residues long. V lost 3 bases, J lost 4 bases, and 10 bases lay in between. CDR3 amino acids: CAWSAYGYEQYF. The CDR3 DNA reads TGTGCCTGGAGCGCCTACGGGTACGAGCAGTACTTC. The complete variable domain, with remaining parts taken from reference TRBV30 and TRBJ2-7, reads SQTIHQWPATLVQPVGSPLSLECTVEGTSNPNLYWYRQAAGRGLQLLFYSVGIGQISSEVPQNLSASRPQDRQFILSSKKLLLSDSGFYLCAWSAYGYEQYFGPGTRLTVT.

In this sample, this clone turned up once. The gene calls are TRBV4-1 and TRBJ2-2; D perhaps matches TRBD2 (6 bases). Germline CDR1 and CDR2: MGHRA and YSYEKL. The V end was cut by 0 bases, the J end by 6 bases, with 17 bases between. The CDR3 consists of 17 residues. The CDR3, as DNA: TGCGCCAGCAGCCAAGATTTGGCGGCGACTAGGTCCGGGGAGCTGTTTTTT. This sequence encodes CASSQDLAATRSGELFF.

This chain connects TRBV9 to TRBJ2-3, with D perhaps given as TRBD1 or TRBD2 (5 bases each). The length of the CDR3 is 17 residues. The germline CDR1 and CDR2 sequences are SGDLS and YYNGEE. V was trimmed by 4 bases and J by 0 bases, leaving 18 bases between them. CDR3 region: CASSPYAGASSTDTQYF. DNA for the CDR3: TGTGCCAGCAGCCCTTACGCCGGGGCGTCTAGCACAGATACGCAGTATTTT.

V and J are TRBV11-3 and TRBJ2-2, with 7 bases lining up with TRBD2. Looked up from germline, CDR1 is SGHNT and CDR2 is YENEEA. The CDR3 extends over 16 amino acids. The V gene end was trimmed by 5 bases and the J gene end by 0 bases; junction bases not matched to a gene: 6. CDR3 coding DNA: TGTGCCAGCAGCCCCCGCGGGGGTGCGAACACCGGGGAGCTGTTTTTT. It yields the protein CASSPRGGANTGELFF.

This clone has only a few counts. V is TRBV7-9 and J is TRBJ1-2, with D hard to call. V was shortened by 2 bases and J by 0 bases, with 10 bases between the two germline ends. CDR1 is SEHNR and CDR2 is FQNEAQ in the germline V gene (reference sequence). This CDR3 spans 15 amino acids. As DNA, the CDR3 is TGTGCCAGCAGCTTAAGTGCAGTCTCTAACTATGGCTACACCTTC. It encodes CASSLSAVSNYGYTF.

The chain links TRBV27 to TRBJ2-2, with 12 nucleotides matching TRBD2. The germline CDR1 and CDR2 sequences are MNHEY and SMNVEV (reference sequence). The CDR3 runs 19 residues. V was pared by 5 bases and J by 2 bases, with 12 bases of the junction left unmatched. CDR3 protein: CASSIVRTSGTSNTGELFF. CDR3 in DNA: TGTGCCAGCAGTATAGTAAGGACTAGCGGGACCTCTAACACCGGGGAGCTGTTTTTT.

V and J are TRBV27 and TRBJ2-2, with D unclear. The germline gives CDR1 MNHEY, CDR2 SMNVEV (reference sequence). Trimming stripped 6 bases from V and 2 bases from J, with 1 base between. This CDR3 spans 11 amino acids. The CDR3 nucleotides read TGTGCCAGCAGCAACACCGGGGAGCTGTTTTTT. This codes for CASSNTGELFF.

This clone qualifies as medium-sized (0.01 to 0.1%). The chain employs TRBV4-3 and TRBJ2-7; TRBD2 aligns across 9 bases. V was pared by 0 bases and J by 5 bases, with 8 bases of the junction left unmatched. The germline V gene encodes CDR1 LGHNA and CDR2 YSLEER. The length of the CDR3 is 16 residues. DNA of the CDR3: TGCGCCAGCAGCCAAGATTCCGGGACTAGCCCCAACGAGCAGTACTTC. Protein: CASSQDSGTSPNEQYF.

The rearrangement links TRBV7-8 to TRBJ2-1, with TRBD1 matching 9 bases. V gave up 2 bases and J gave up 0 bases; unmatched junction bases: 8. In germline, CDR1 is SGHVS, CDR2 FQNEAQ. The CDR3 extends over 18 amino acids. Here the CDR3 DNA reads TGTGCCAGCAGCTTACGGACAGGGGTGCCAAGCTCCTACAATGAGCAGTTCTTC. The encoded protein is CASSLRTGVPSSYNEQFF.

The chain recombines TRBV4-3 with TRBJ2-7, with D maybe TRBD2 (6 bases). Per germline, CDR1 LGHNA and CDR2 YSLEER. The CDR3 has 15 amino acids. V was clipped by 6 bases and J by 2 bases, with 17 bases between them. CDR3 region: CASRRGLAQTYEQYF. For the CDR3, the DNA is TGCGCCAGCAGACGCGGCCTAGCGCAAACCTACGAGCAGTACTTC.

The CDR3 DNA sequence: TGTGCCAGCAGCGACGGTAGCTCCTACGAGCAGTACTTC. Residues: CASSDGSSYEQYF. The rearrangement joins TRBV7-2 to TRBJ2-7; D remains unclear. The CDR3 contains 13 residues. The ends were cut back, 5 bases at V and 0 bases at J, with 8 bases in the middle. CDR1 SGHTA and CDR2 FQGNSA come from the germline V gene. Full variable domain (rest looked up from reference TRBV7-2 and TRBJ2-7): GAGVSQSPSNKVTEKGKDVELRCDPISGHTALYWYRQSLGQGLEFLIYFQGNSAPDKSGLPSDRFSAERTGGSVSTLTIQRTQQEDSAVYLCASSDGSSYEQYFGPGTRLTVT.